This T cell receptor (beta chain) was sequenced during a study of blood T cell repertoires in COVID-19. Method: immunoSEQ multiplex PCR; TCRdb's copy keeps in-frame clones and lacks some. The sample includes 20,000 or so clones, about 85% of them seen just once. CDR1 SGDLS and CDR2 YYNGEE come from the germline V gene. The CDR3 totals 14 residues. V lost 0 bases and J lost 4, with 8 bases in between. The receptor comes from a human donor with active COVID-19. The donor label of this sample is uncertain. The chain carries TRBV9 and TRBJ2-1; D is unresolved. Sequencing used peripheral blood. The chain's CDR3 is CASSVDGRYNEQFF. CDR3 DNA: TGTGCCAGCAGCGTAGATGGCAGATACAATGAGCAGTTCTTC.